A selection of T cell receptor beta chains follows, all from one sample in a study of blood T cell repertoires in COVID-19. Here immunoSEQ multiplex PCR was the method, and the copy in TCRdb shows in-frame clones only, minus some. This sample has fewer than 250,000 clones; approximately 86% occur once, and the top ten carry roughly 3.8%. Sequencing input: PBMCs or T cells enriched from blood (not recorded which). The receptors originated from a woman aged 40-49 years with acute COVID-19. The conserved cysteine and the conserved F or W are not part of the CDR3 here.

v_gene: TRBV28; CDR3aa: ASSLRDRITEAF
v_gene: TRBV7-3; CDR3aa: ASSLDSGNYGYT
v_gene: TRBV7-2; CDR3aa: ASSLVADLGPTRSYEQY
v_gene: TRBV19; CDR3aa: ASSPRTGLNTEAF
v_gene: TRBV5-5; CDR3aa: ASSPRGYYNSPLH
v_gene: TRBV3-1/TRBV3-2; CDR3aa: ASSQDSGQGAREQY
v_gene: TRBV3-1/TRBV3-2; CDR3aa: ASSQEGGGPAGELF
v_gene: TRBV2; CDR3aa: ASRGQGLTGELF
v_gene: TRBV18; CDR3aa: ASSPETDYGYT
v_gene: TRBV7-3; CDR3aa: ASSRGGEETQY
v_gene: TRBV4-3; CDR3aa: ASSQGHPLDTIY
v_gene: TRBV18; CDR3aa: ASSLGVLGGEKLF
v_gene: TRBV7-9; CDR3aa: ASSLGDRGVTEAF
v_gene: TRBV6-5; CDR3aa: ASSPSVEQF
v_gene: TRBV5-6; CDR3aa: ASSLDRGHGYT
v_gene: TRBV29-1; CDR3aa: SVEEQGGAYGYT
v_gene: TRBV28; CDR3aa: ASSTGQTNEKLF
v_gene: TRBV19; CDR3aa: ASSTPGGRGFSYNEQF
v_gene: TRBV5-5; CDR3aa: ASSRVDEQY
v_gene: TRBV3-1/TRBV3-2; CDR3aa: ASSQVRGTQY
v_gene: TRBV7-2; CDR3aa: ASSLDRGLSGNTIY
v_gene: TRBV5-1; CDR3aa: ASSFRSQGTSYEQY
v_gene: TRBV28; CDR3aa: ASSLQGVEQY
v_gene: TRBV7-2; CDR3aa: ASSLGIAGFYGYT
v_gene: TRBV5-1; CDR3aa: ASSTGTSGYNEQF
v_gene: TRBV6-5; CDR3aa: ASSYRTGELF
v_gene: TRBV7-3; CDR3aa: ASSPQSGAIFSEQY
v_gene: TRBV7-2; CDR3aa: ASSRVVGESNEQF
v_gene: TRBV5-8; CDR3aa: ASSAGTVGTEAF
v_gene: TRBV29-1; CDR3aa: SVVLPGAYQETQY
v_gene: TRBV10-1; CDR3aa: ATNSSYEQY
v_gene: TRBV27; CDR3aa: ASSLTPRETQY
v_gene: TRBV28; CDR3aa: ASSSNRGAEAF
v_gene: TRBV24-1; CDR3aa: ATSDSGLAGRNEQF
v_gene: TRBV9; CDR3aa: ASSVRTGELF
v_gene: TRBV3-1/TRBV3-2; CDR3aa: ASRSTSGTETQY
v_gene: TRBV25-1; CDR3aa: ASSVQGASEQY
v_gene: TRBV6-2/TRBV6-3; CDR3aa: ASSYWDLWGPNEKLF
v_gene: TRBV4-2; CDR3aa: ASSQALAGGEIHEQY
v_gene: TRBV7-8; CDR3aa: ASSLAGTGGEQF
v_gene: TRBV5-1; CDR3aa: ASSLSGGSPATQY
v_gene: TRBV2; CDR3aa: ASSEGDRVNEKLF
v_gene: TRBV4-3; CDR3aa: ASSQRGNSGSDEQF
v_gene: TRBV28; CDR3aa: ASSLSRLFNQPQH
v_gene: TRBV25-1; CDR3aa: ASSEFGGVISPLH
v_gene: TRBV5-1; CDR3aa: ASSLDRDRAPYEQY
v_gene: TRBV5-1; CDR3aa: ASSLDRVRQPQH
v_gene: TRBV28; CDR3aa: ASSFVAGVGSEQY
v_gene: TRBV5-6; CDR3aa: ASNLRTSGRGELF
v_gene: TRBV4-1; CDR3aa: ASSQSGTSGRYGNEQF
v_gene: TRBV7-2; CDR3aa: ASSPAYVYSGYT
v_gene: TRBV7-8; CDR3aa: ASSGGDRGLKNSPLH